This T cell receptor beta chain derives from a study of control samples from healthy donors and cancer patients. Sequencing was performed with immunoSEQ multiplex PCR; in TCRdb, only in-frame clones are kept and a portion is missing. The repertoire has some 170,000 clones, approximately 94% of them found once; the top ten carry about 15%. The CDR3 sequence is 12 residues long. Deletions cut 0 bases from V and 7 bases from J, with 5 bases between. Germline CDR1 reads SGHDN; CDR2 reads FVKESK. The rearrangement links TRBV14 to TRBJ2-3; D is unresolved. The specimen sequenced was PBMCs. This clonotype originated in a man aged 55 to 70 with colorectal cancer. CDR3: CASSQDRYTQYF. DNA of the CDR3: TGTGCCAGCAGCCAAGACAGATATACGCAGTATTTT.